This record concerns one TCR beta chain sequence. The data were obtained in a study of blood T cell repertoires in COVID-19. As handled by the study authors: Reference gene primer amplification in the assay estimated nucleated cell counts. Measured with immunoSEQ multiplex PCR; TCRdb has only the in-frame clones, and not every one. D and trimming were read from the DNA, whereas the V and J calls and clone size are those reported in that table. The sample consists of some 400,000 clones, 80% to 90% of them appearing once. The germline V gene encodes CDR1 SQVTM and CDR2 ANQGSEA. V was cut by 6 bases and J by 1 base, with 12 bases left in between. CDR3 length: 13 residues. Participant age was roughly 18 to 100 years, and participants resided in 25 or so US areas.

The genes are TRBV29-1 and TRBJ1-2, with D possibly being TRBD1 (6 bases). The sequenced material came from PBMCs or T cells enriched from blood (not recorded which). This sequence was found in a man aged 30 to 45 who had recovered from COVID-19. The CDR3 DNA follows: TGCAGCGTCCGCGACAGGTTTAACTATGGCTACACCTTC. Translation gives CSVRDRFNYGYTF.